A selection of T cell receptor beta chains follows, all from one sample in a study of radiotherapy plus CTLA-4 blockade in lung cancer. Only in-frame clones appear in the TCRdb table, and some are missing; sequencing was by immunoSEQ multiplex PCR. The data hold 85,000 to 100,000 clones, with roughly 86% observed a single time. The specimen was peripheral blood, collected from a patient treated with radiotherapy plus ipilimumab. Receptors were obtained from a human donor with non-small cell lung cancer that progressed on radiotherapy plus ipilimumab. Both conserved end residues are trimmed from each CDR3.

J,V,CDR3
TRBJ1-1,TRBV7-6,ASSLGFARLDRGPTEAF
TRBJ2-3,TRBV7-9,ASSIAPQSTDTQY
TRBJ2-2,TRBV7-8,ASSPRRGNTGELF
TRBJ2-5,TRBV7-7,ASSRSGGQETQY
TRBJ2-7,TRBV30,ACVQEAGYEQY
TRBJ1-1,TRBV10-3,ATSGAGNTEAF
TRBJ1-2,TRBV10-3,AISEERRGGYT
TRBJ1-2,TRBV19,ASSRGADTSNYGYT
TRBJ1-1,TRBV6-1,AIPRQGTMNTEAF
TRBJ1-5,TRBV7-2,ASSLSAHQSQPQH
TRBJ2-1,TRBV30,AWSPNVREQF
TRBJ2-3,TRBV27,ASSFGHFTDTQY
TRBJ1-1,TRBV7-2,ASSPTGGQHTEAF
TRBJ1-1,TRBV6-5,ASRWGISAEAF
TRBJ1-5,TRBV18,ASSLGTVNSNQPQH
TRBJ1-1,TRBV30,AWSFKTGGTAF
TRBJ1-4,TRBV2,ASSGGQGGEKLF